One and the same sample provided the 25 T cell receptor beta chains below, sequenced in a study of shared clonotypes between healthy human individuals. Assay: immunoSEQ multiplex PCR; the TCRdb copy retains only in-frame clones and omits some. The sample holds 1,500,000 or so clones; 96% are singletons and the top ten take more than 0.9%. Specimen: naive CD4+ T cells sorted from blood. Subset here: CD45RA+ positively selected. All receptors come from a man under 40 in good health.

The chain couples TRBV5-1 to TRBJ2-3; D unclear. Germline V lookup: CDR1 SGHRS, CDR2 YFSETQ. This CDR3 comprises 15 residues. Trimming removed 0 bases from V and 0 bases from J, with 8 bases in between. CDR3 DNA: TGCGCCAGCAGCTTGGGGATTACTAGCACAGATACGCAGTATTTT. This encodes CASSLGITSTDTQYF.

This sequence joins TRBV28 and TRBJ2-7; the match to TRBD2 covers 14 bases. The germline V gene encodes CDR1 MDHEN and CDR2 SYDVKM. The ends lost 4 bases at V and 4 bases at J; junction bases unmatched: 0. The CDR3 runs to 14 residues. The CDR3 region has the DNA TGTGCCAGCAGTTGGACTAGCGGGAGGTACGAGCAGTACTTC. Translating gives CASSWTSGRYEQYF. The full variable domain, in which reference TRBV28 and TRBJ2-7 provide the parts outside the CDR3, is DVKVTQSSRYLVKRTGEKVFLECVQDMDHENMFWYRQDPGLGLRLIYFSYDVKMKEKGDIPEGYSVSREKKERFSLILESASTNQTSMYLCASSWTSGRYEQYFGPGTRLTVT.

The chain carries TRBV19 and TRBJ1-2; 8 bases match TRBD1. CDR3 length equals 15 residues. The junction had 13 bases not matched to a gene; V was cut back by 6 bases and J by 7 bases. CDR1 and CDR2 from the germline V gene are LNHDA and SQIVND (reference sequence). In DNA, the CDR3 is TGTGCCAGTAGCGTGACCCCGGACAGGGCAGCTGGCTACACCTTC. Its translation: CASSVTPDRAAGYTF.

Worth noting for this clone: The same CDR3 arises from other DNA sequences in this sample as well. The rearrangement uses TRBV7-2 and TRBJ1-5, with no clear D. CDR3 length equals 13 residues. Germline V gene data show CDR1 as SGHTA and CDR2 as FQGNSA. Deletions cut 1 base from V and 0 bases from J, with 1 base between. For the CDR3, the DNA is TGTGCCAGCAGCTTAGTTAGCAATCAGCCCCAGCATTTT. Residues: CASSLVSNQPQHF.

The chain links TRBV10-3 to TRBJ1-2, with D unclear. Trimming cost V 2 bases and J 0 bases, with 7 bases left between them. This CDR3 is built from 14 residues. CDR1 and CDR2 from the germline V gene are ENHRY and SYGVKD. CDR3: CAISEVRANYGYTF. CDR3 coding DNA: TGTGCCATCAGTGAGGTCCGAGCTAACTATGGCTACACCTTC.

V is TRBV7-7 and J is TRBJ2-7; no firm D call. The CDR3 covers 15 residues. Germline CDR1 and CDR2: SSHAT and FNYEAQ (reference sequence). Trimming removed 4 bases at V and 7 bases at J, with 20 bases between. CDR3 protein: CASSSGPPAVYEQYF. DNA for the CDR3: TGTGCCAGCAGCTCGGGTCCCCCGGCAGTTTATGAGCAGTACTTC.

The chain joins TRBV11-3 to TRBJ2-7; D uncertain. The V end lost 5 bases, the J end lost 2 bases, and 10 bases lay between the germline ends. The CDR3 totals 13 residues. Per germline, CDR1 SGHNT and CDR2 YENEEA. CDR3 bases: TGTGCCAGCAGCCAAGGTGGGGCCTACGAGCAGTACTTC. Protein sequence: CASSQGGAYEQYF. Based on the CDR3 plus reference TRBV11-3 and TRBJ2-7, the full variable domain is EAGVVQSPRYKIIEKKQPVAFWCNPISGHNTLYWYLQNLGQGPELLIRYENEEAVDDSQLPKDRFSAERLKGVDSTLKIQPAELGDSAVYLCASSQGGAYEQYFGPGTRLTVT.

The chain is built from TRBV5-1 and TRBJ2-5, with 7 positions matching TRBD1. Unmatched junction bases numbered 8, after V lost 2 bases and J lost 1 base. Germline V gene lookup returns CDR1 SGHRS and CDR2 YFSETQ. This CDR3 spans 16 amino acids. The CDR3 loop is CASSFFPTGSQETQYF. The CDR3 nucleotides are TGCGCCAGCAGCTTCTTCCCGACAGGGAGCCAAGAGACCCAGTACTTC.

This rearrangement joins TRBV28 to TRBJ1-1; TRBD1 is a possible D gene (5 bases). Germline V gene lookup returns CDR1 MDHEN and CDR2 SYDVKM. The V end was cut by 2 bases, the J end by 3 bases, with 13 bases between. This CDR3 is built from 15 residues. The CDR3 coding sequence is TGTGCCAGCAGTTTAGTCTCAGGGTTATACACTGAAGCTTTCTTT. It translates to CASSLVSGLYTEAFF. Full variable domain (missing parts from reference TRBV28 and TRBJ1-1): DVKVTQSSRYLVKRTGEKVFLECVQDMDHENMFWYRQDPGLGLRLIYFSYDVKMKEKGDIPEGYSVSREKKERFSLILESASTNQTSMYLCASSLVSGLYTEAFFGQGTRLTVV.

The genes are TRBV4-1 and TRBJ2-3; TRBD1 matches at 8 bases. This CDR3 is built from 15 residues. The germline V gene encodes CDR1 MGHRA and CDR2 YSYEKL. Germline trimming cut 6 bases from V and 6 bases from J; bases unmatched to any gene: 11. The CDR3 DNA reads TGCGCCAGCAGTCTTCTTGGACAGGGTCACGATACGCAGTATTTT. Translated: CASSLLGQGHDTQYF.

V usage is TRBV19 and J usage is TRBJ2-1, with 10 nucleotides matching TRBD2. V lost 7 bases, J lost 2 bases, and 2 bases stayed unmatched. The germline CDR1 and CDR2 sequences are LNHDA and SQIVND (reference sequence). The CDR3 sequence is 14 residues long. CDR3 protein: CASTSGSPYNEQFF. The CDR3 nucleotides are TGTGCCAGTACTAGCGGGAGTCCCTACAATGAGCAGTTCTTC.

V gene TRBV6-6 combines with J gene TRBJ2-1; D might be TRBD2 (6 bases). The CDR3 has 15 residues. Per germline, CDR1 MNHNY and CDR2 SVGAGI (reference sequence). V dropped 8 bases and J dropped 0 bases, with 14 bases sitting between them. The CDR3 DNA reads as TGTGCCAGCTCAGTAGCGGAGAGCTCCTACAATGAGCAGTTCTTC. It translates to CASSVAESSYNEQFF.

The V call is TRBV30, the J call TRBJ1-1; no clear D gene. The germline V gene encodes CDR1 GTSNPN and CDR2 SVGIG (reference sequence). The CDR3 runs to 11 residues. V lost 4 bases to trimming and J lost 2 bases, with 5 bases between them. CDR3 DNA: TGTGCCTGGAAAGCAAACACTGAAGCTTTCTTT. Amino acid sequence: CAWKANTEAFF.

The J gene is TRBJ1-2, the V gene TRBV19; D ambiguous. V was pared by 1 base and J by 6 bases, with 9 bases between. The CDR3 loop spans 13 amino acids. Germline CDR1 LNHDA, CDR2 SQIVND (reference sequence). The CDR3 protein is CASSIVPDNGYTF. The CDR3 DNA reads TGTGCCAGTAGTATAGTCCCAGACAATGGCTACACCTTC.

The chain carries TRBV18 and TRBJ2-2, with D possibly matching TRBD1 (6 bases). V was shortened by 4 bases and J by 0 bases, with 9 bases between the two germline ends. CDR1 is KGHSH, CDR2 LQKENI, per germline. CDR3 size: 15 residues. CDR3 in DNA: TGTGCCAGCTCACAGACAGGAGCGAACACCGGGGAGCTGTTTTTT. Amino acid sequence: CASSQTGANTGELFF.

The chain has TRBV28 and TRBJ2-7, with a weak D call TRBD1 (5 bases). V lost 5 bases to trimming and J lost 4 bases, with 15 bases between them. CDR3 length equals 14 residues. The germline CDR1 and CDR2 sequences are MDHEN and SYDVKM. DNA of the CDR3: TGTGCCAGCAGTCCTCGACAGCCCCCTTACGAGCAGTACTTC. Its protein product is CASSPRQPPYEQYF.

The chain couples TRBV28 to TRBJ2-5; TRBD2 agrees at 9 bases. The CDR3 contains 15 residues. Germline CDR1 reads MDHEN; CDR2 reads SYDVKM. J was trimmed by 0 bases and V by 5 bases; bases with no gene match: 4. CDR3 sequence: CASSESGGYQETQYF. The DNA for the CDR3 is TGTGCCAGCAGTGAAAGCGGGGGGTACCAAGAGACCCAGTACTTC.

CDR3 sequence (DNA): TGTGCCAGCAGCCCAACCGGGACAGTGTTTGGTGAGCAGTTCTTC. Translation gives CASSPTGTVFGEQFF. The rearrangement joins TRBV5-8 to TRBJ2-1; 7 bases agree with TRBD1. Germline-derived CDR1 and CDR2 are SGHTS and YDEGEE. This CDR3 spans 15 amino acids. V lost 4 bases and J lost 9; bases outside the gene matches: 13.

The chain couples TRBV14 to TRBJ1-2; D unclear. This CDR3 has 14 residues. With 0 bases removed from V and 2 bases from J, the gap between germline ends came to 7 bases. Per germline, CDR1 SGHDN and CDR2 FVKESK. The CDR3 sequence: CASSQDTTNYGYTF. The CDR3 DNA reads as TGTGCCAGCAGCCAAGATACGACAAACTATGGCTACACCTTC. Complete variable domain (other parts from reference TRBV14 and TRBJ1-2): EAGVTQFPSHSVIEKGQTVTLRCDPISGHDNLYWYRRVMGKEIKFLLHFVKESKQDESGMPNNRFLAERTGGTYSTLKVQPAELEDSGVYFCASSQDTTNYGYTFGSGTRLTVV.

The chain is built from TRBV7-2 and TRBJ2-5; D perhaps matches TRBD2 (5 bases). The CDR3 extends over 15 amino acids. The germline V gene has CDR1 SGHTA and CDR2 FQGNSA. V was clipped by 1 base and J by 3 bases, with 12 bases between them. The CDR3 coding sequence is TGTGCCAGCAGCTTAGGTCCAGCGGAAGAAGAGACCCAGTACTTC. It specifies CASSLGPAEEETQYF.

The chain uses TRBV7-2 and TRBJ2-5, with D possibly matching TRBD1 (5 bases). CDR1 and CDR2 (germline): SGHTA, FQGNSA. V was clipped by 3 bases and J by 3 bases, with 11 bases between them. CDR3 length equals 14 residues. The CDR3 reads CASSLTVYEETQYF. Written as DNA, the CDR3 is TGTGCCAGCAGCTTGACAGTCTACGAAGAGACCCAGTACTTC.

In its sample, this clone was seen once. This chain uses TRBV9 with TRBJ2-1, with D hard to call. V was clipped by 4 bases and J by 0 bases, with 14 bases between them. CDR1 is SGDLS, CDR2 YYNGEE, per germline. The CDR3 is 16 amino acids. CDR3 coding DNA: TGTGCCAGCAGCTCCCGGACCCAAAGCTCCTACAATGAGCAGTTCTTC. Translated, it gives CASSSRTQSSYNEQFF. The full variable domain, rest sourced from reference TRBV9 and TRBJ2-1, is DSGVTQTPKHLITATGQRVTLRCSPRSGDLSVYWYQQSLDQGLQFLIQYYNGEERAKGNILERFSAQQFPDLHSELNLSSLELGDSALYFCASSSRTQSSYNEQFFGPGTRLTVL.

To note about this clone: Other DNA sequences in this specimen translate into the identical CDR3. The chain has TRBV10-2 and TRBJ1-5, with D perhaps matching TRBD1 (6 bases). The length of the CDR3 is 15 residues. Germline V gives CDR1 WSHSY, CDR2 SAAADI. The V gene lost 3 bases and the J gene lost 4 bases, with 13 bases spanning the gap. CDR3 sequence reads: CASSESGGANQPQHF. CDR3 coding DNA: TGCGCCAGCAGTGAAAGCGGGGGCGCGAATCAGCCCCAGCATTTT.

The CDR3 coding sequence is TGTGCCACCAGCAGAGAACCGACAGGGGCGGGCGAGCAGTACTTC. Translating gives CATSREPTGAGEQYF. The rearrangement links TRBV15 to TRBJ2-7; the match to TRBD1 covers 8 bases. The CDR3 length is 15 residues. CDR1 and CDR2 from the germline V gene are LNHNV and YYDKDF (reference sequence). Trimming at V came to 0 bases and at J to 6 bases, leaving 7 bases not matched to a gene. Full variable domain (missing parts from reference TRBV15 and TRBJ2-7): DAMVIQNPRYQVTQFGKPVTLSCSQTLNHNVMYWYQQKSSQAPKLLFHYYDKDFNNEADTPDNFQSRRPNTSFCFLDIRSPGLGDTAMYLCATSREPTGAGEQYFGPGTRLTVT.

The chain combines TRBV29-1 with TRBJ2-2; either TRBD1 or TRBD2 may fit D (5 bases each). The germline CDR1 and CDR2 sequences are SQVTM and ANQGSEA. The CDR3 totals 13 residues. V dropped 6 bases and J dropped 4 bases, with 12 bases sitting between them. The CDR3 region is CSVLTGTTGELFF. Here the CDR3 DNA reads TGCAGCGTACTAACCGGGACCACCGGGGAGCTGTTTTTT.